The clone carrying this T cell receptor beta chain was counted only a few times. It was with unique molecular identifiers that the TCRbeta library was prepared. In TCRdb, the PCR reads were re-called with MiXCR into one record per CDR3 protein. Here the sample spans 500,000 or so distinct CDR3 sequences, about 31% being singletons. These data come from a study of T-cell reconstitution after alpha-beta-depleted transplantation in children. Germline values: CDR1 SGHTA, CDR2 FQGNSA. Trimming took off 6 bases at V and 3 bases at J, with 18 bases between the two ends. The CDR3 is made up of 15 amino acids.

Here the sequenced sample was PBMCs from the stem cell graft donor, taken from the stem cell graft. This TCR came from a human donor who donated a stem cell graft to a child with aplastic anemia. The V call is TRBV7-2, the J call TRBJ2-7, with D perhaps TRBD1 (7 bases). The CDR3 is CASSRDREANYEQYF. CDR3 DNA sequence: TGTGCCAGCAGTCGTGACAGGGAGGCTAACTACGAGCAGTACTTC.